The present entry profiles one TCR beta chain with its context. The source of the sample is a study of blood T cell repertoires in COVID-19. The wider study: The United States, Italy and Spain provided the acute and convalescent COVID-19 samples. Sources were T cells, B-cell-depleted T cells, or PBMCs; the material itself was cDNA or gDNA.

As handled by the study authors: From reference gene primer amplification, estimates of nucleated cell counts were derived. Here immunoSEQ multiplex PCR was the method, and the copy in TCRdb shows in-frame clones only, minus some. D and trimming were read from the DNA, whereas the V and J calls and clone size are those reported in that table. The sample holds some 120,000 clones, 82% seen once. The V end lost 5 bases, the J end lost 7 bases, and 14 bases lay between the germline ends. The CDR3 covers 13 residues. The V gene's germline CDR1 is SEHNR and CDR2 FQNEAQ (reference sequence). The V call is TRBV7-9, the J call TRBJ1-2; perhaps TRBD1 as D (6 bases). Source material: peripheral blood. The clonotype originates from a man between 65 and 85 years old with acute or convalescent COVID-19. CDR3 region: CASSPWTELGYTF. Here the CDR3 DNA reads TGTGCCAGCAGCCCCTGGACAGAACTTGGCTACACCTTC. The complete variable domain, with remaining parts taken from reference TRBV7-9 and TRBJ1-2, reads DTGVSQNPRHKITKRGQNVTFRCDPISEHNRLYWYRQTLGQGPEFLTYFQNEAQLEKSRLLSDRFSAERPKGSFSTLEIQRTEQGDSAMYLCASSPWTELGYTFGSGTRLTVV.